The 7 T cell receptor beta chains given below trace back to one sample, sequenced in a study of Ad26.COV2.S vaccination and SARS-CoV-2 variants. Profiled with immunoSEQ multiplex PCR; TCRdb holds only in-frame clones, not every one. The profile shows approximately 150,000 clones, more than 80% of them singletons. This specimen consisted of peripheral blood, obtained after recovery from COVID-19. The receptor source for this set is a human donor who had recovered from COVID-19.

The rearrangement uses TRBV4-3 and TRBJ2-7; D is ambiguous. Germline CDR1 is LGHNA and CDR2 is YSLEER. The CDR3 extends over 16 amino acids. V lost 1 base to trimming and J lost 3 bases, with 16 bases between them. The CDR3 loop is CASSQGLSGRDYEQYF. The CDR3 bases are TGCGCCAGCAGCCAAGGGTTGTCGGGTCGAGACTACGAGCAGTACTTC.

The V and J genes are TRBV5-6 and TRBJ1-2; D is unclear. V lost 3 bases, J lost 7 bases, and 7 bases lay in between. This CDR3 region has 11 residues. Germline CDR1 is SGHDT and CDR2 is YYEEEE. In DNA, the CDR3 is TGTGCCAGCAGCTCCTACTTTGGCTACACCTTC. It specifies CASSSYFGYTF.

The rearrangement joins TRBV7-8 to TRBJ2-5, with 7 bases fitting TRBD1. Trimming took 3 bases from V and 5 from J; bases not matched to a gene: 6. The germline CDR1 and CDR2 sequences are SGHVS and FQNEAQ. The CDR3 consists of 14 residues. The CDR3 DNA is TGTGCCAGCAGCTTTAACAGGGGCGGGGAGACCCAGTACTTC. It encodes CASSFNRGGETQYF.

The V gene is TRBV7-2, the J gene TRBJ2-7; D is undetermined. Germline V gene data show CDR1 as SGHTA and CDR2 as FQGNSA. Between the trimmed V and J ends, which lost 5 bases and 4 bases, there was a span of 6 bases. This CDR3 spans 11 amino acids. The CDR3 DNA is TGTGCCAGCAGCGCCCAATACGAGCAGTACTTC. The encoded protein is CASSAQYEQYF.

The chain uses TRBV5-1 and TRBJ1-4; tentatively, D is TRBD1 (5 bases). Trimming left V 0 bases short and J 4 bases short, with 16 bases between. The CDR3 is made up of 17 amino acids. In germline, CDR1 is SGHRS, CDR2 YFSETQ. This chain's CDR3 is CASSLGFGGGDNEKLFF. In nucleotides, the CDR3 is TGCGCCAGCAGCTTGGGTTTCGGGGGAGGTGATAATGAAAAACTGTTTTTT.

The chain is built from TRBV2 and TRBJ2-5, with 7 bases aligning to TRBD2. V shed 8 bases, J shed 0 bases, and the junction held 3 bases outside the gene matches. The CDR3 extends over 13 amino acids. The germline V gene has CDR1 SNHLY and CDR2 FYNNEI. In DNA form, the CDR3 reads TGTGCCAGCGGGGGGGAGTACCAAGAGACCCAGTACTTC. Protein product: CASGGEYQETQYF.

The rearrangement uses TRBV5-1 and TRBJ1-1; TRBD1 is a possible D gene (5 bases). V was trimmed by 3 bases and J by 1 base, leaving 7 bases between them. This CDR3 region has 13 residues. Germline V gene data show CDR1 as SGHRS and CDR2 as YFSETQ. The CDR3: CASSSGQNTEAFF. The CDR3 nucleotides read TGCGCCAGCAGCTCCGGACAGAACACTGAAGCTTTCTTT.